The clone carrying this T cell receptor (beta chain) showed up just once. Recruits, aged roughly 18 to 95 years, lived in 20 to 30 US areas. The sample belongs to a study of blood T cell repertoires in COVID-19. Assay used: immunoSEQ multiplex PCR; TCRdb lists only in-frame clones, some missing. The sample has more than 150,000 clones, 70% to 85% seen once. Germline lookup yields CDR1 SNHLY and CDR2 FYNNEI. The CDR3 totals 11 residues. With 6 bases clipped from V and 12 bases from J, the junction kept 3 bases outside the gene matches. The origin of this receptor is a woman aged 45-60 years who had recovered from COVID-19. The sequenced sample was PBMCs or T cells enriched from blood (not recorded which). The J gene is TRBJ1-1, the V gene TRBV2, with 11 bases identical to TRBD1. CDR3 in amino acids: CASRGQGETFF. The CDR3, as DNA: TGTGCCAGCAGGGGACAGGGGGAGACTTTCTTT.